This record covers a single T cell receptor beta chain. The target antigen is unknown. Assay used: immunoSEQ multiplex PCR; TCRdb lists only in-frame clones, some missing. The sample carries some 120,000 clones, approximately 93% recorded once. The sample comes from a study of T cell responses to AZD1222 COVID-19 vaccine. General study results and limits: Vaccination with two AZD1222 doses was followed by a rise in Spike-specific TCR breadth and depth. Donors were mostly white British, more females; clonal diversity possibly underestimated. Across spike, vaccine-associated CD4 TCRs were found, dominant at 160-218 and 743-854.

V lost 6 bases to trimming and J lost 11 bases, with 12 bases between them. The CDR3 totals 11 residues. The germline V gene encodes CDR1 SGHAT and CDR2 FQNNGV. This sequence joins TRBV11-2 and TRBJ2-3; D uncertain. Sequenced material: peripheral blood, taken on day 0 of AZD1222 vaccination. The sequence derives from an adult in good health. Here the CDR3 DNA reads TGTGCCAGCAGTTCCCGGCTAGAGCAGTATTTT. This translates into CASSSRLEQYF. Full variable domain (missing parts from reference TRBV11-2 and TRBJ2-3): EAGVAQSPRYKIIEKRQSVAFWCNPISGHATLYWYQQILGQGPKLLIQFQNNGVVDDSQLPKDRFSAERLKGVDSTLKIQPAKLEDSAVYLCASSSRLEQYFGPGTRLTVL.